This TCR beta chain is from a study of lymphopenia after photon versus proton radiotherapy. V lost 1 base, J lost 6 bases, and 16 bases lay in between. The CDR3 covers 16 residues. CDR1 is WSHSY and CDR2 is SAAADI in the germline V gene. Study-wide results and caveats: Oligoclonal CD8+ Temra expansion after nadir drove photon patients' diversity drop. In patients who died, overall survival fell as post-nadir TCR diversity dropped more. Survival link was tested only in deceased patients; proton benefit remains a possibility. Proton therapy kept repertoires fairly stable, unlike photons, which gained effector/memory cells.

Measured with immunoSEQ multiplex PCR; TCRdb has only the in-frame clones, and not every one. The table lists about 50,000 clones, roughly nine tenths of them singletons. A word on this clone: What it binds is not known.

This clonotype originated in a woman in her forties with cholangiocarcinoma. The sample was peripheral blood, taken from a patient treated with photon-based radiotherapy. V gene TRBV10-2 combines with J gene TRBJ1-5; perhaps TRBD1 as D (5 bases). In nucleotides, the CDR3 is TGCGCCAGCAGTGAGTACGCAGGGAGGGTAGGTCAGCCCCAGCATTTT. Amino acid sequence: CASSEYAGRVGQPQHF.